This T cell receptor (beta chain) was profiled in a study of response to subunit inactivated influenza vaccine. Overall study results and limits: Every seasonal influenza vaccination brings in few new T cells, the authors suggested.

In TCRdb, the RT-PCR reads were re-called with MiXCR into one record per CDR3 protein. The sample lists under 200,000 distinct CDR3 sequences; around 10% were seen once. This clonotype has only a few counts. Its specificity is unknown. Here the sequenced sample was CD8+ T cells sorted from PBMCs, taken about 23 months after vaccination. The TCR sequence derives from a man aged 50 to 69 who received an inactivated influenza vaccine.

In nucleotides, the CDR3 is TGTGCCAGCAGCTTAGAAACAGGGGGCTCCTCTAACTATGGCTACACCTTC. Its translation is CASSLETGGSSNYGYTF. This chain uses TRBV7-8 with TRBJ1-2, with 9 positions matching TRBD1. Per germline, CDR1 SGHVS and CDR2 FQNEAQ. The CDR3 consists of 17 residues. The junction had 6 bases not matched to a gene; V was cut back by 1 base and J by 0 bases.